This T cell receptor (beta chain) was retrieved from a study of blood T cells in healthy people across ages. The authors ran a second PCR of about 6 to 11 cycles using a sample-barcoded 5' primer and a J-beta primer mix. TCRdb reanalysed the 5' RACE reads using MiXCR and keeps one entry per CDR3 protein. The sample holds around 1,700,000 distinct CDR3 sequences, roughly 30% seen once. Unmatched junction bases numbered 12, after V lost 2 bases and J lost 12 bases. The CDR3 consists of 15 residues. Germline values: CDR1 LGHNA, CDR2 YSLEER. Sequences were obtained from blood. The TCR sequence derives from a woman younger than 45 in good health. This rearrangement joins TRBV4-3 to TRBJ2-1; 8 bases fit TRBD2. CDR3 sequence (DNA): TGCGCCAGCAGCCAAATAGCGGGATCCTACGATGGGCAGTTCTTC. This translates into CASSQIAGSYDGQFF.